This T cell receptor beta chain was sequenced during a study of PD-1 blockade in mismatch repair-deficient tumors. Across the study: Patients had approximately 13 mismatch repair-deficient cancer types and were previously treated and progressing.

The V end was cut by 7 bases, the J end by 7 bases, with 19 bases between. The CDR3 is made up of 14 amino acids. In germline, CDR1 is MNHNS, CDR2 SASEGT. Profiling relied on immunoSEQ multiplex PCR, and the TCRdb table lists in-frame clones only, not all of them. The profile shows roughly 120,000 clones, about 88% of them singletons. The TCR-sequenced patients were a few responders to pembrolizumab. V and J are TRBV6-1 and TRBJ1-2; D call uncertain. This specimen was peripheral blood, taken approximately 71 weeks after starting pembrolizumab. The sequence was obtained from an adult with mismatch repair-deficient cancer. CDR3 residues: CASILTSRDGGYTF. The CDR3, as DNA: TGTGCCAGCATCCTTACCTCGCGGGATGGTGGCTACACCTTC.